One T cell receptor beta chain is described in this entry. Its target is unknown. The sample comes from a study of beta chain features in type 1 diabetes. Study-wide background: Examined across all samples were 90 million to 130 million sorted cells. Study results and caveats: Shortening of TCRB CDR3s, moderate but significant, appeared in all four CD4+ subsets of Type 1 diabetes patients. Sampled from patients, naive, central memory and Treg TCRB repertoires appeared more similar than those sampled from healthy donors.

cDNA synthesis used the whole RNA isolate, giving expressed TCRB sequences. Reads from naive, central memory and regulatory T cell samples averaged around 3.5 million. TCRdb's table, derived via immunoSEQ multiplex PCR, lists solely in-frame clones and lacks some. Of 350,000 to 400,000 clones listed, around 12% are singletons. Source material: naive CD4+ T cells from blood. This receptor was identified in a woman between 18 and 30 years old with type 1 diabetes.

CDR3 nucleotide sequence: TGTGCCAGCTCGTTCGCGGGGGCACGGCAGCCCCAGCATTTT. Its protein product is CASSFAGARQPQHF. The chain recombines TRBV2 with TRBJ1-5, with D possibly TRBD1 on 6 matching bases. The length of the CDR3 is 14 residues. CDR1 SNHLY and CDR2 FYNNEI come from the germline V gene. V was shortened by 8 bases and J by 7 bases, with 18 bases between the two germline ends.